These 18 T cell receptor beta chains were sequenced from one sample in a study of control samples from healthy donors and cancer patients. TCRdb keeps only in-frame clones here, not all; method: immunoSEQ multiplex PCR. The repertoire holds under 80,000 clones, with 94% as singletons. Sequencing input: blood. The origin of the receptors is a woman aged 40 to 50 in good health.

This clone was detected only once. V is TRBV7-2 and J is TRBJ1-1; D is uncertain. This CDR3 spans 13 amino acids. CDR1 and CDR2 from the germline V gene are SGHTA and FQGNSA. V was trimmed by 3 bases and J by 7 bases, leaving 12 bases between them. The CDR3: CASSLGSPSEAFF. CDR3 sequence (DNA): TGTGCCAGCAGCTTGGGGTCTCCTAGTGAAGCTTTCTTT. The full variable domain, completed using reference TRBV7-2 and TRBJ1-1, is GAGVSQSPSNKVTEKGKDVELRCDPISGHTALYWYRQSLGQGLEFLIYFQGNSAPDKSGLPSDRFSAERTGGSVSTLTIQRTQQEDSAVYLCASSLGSPSEAFFGQGTRLTVV.

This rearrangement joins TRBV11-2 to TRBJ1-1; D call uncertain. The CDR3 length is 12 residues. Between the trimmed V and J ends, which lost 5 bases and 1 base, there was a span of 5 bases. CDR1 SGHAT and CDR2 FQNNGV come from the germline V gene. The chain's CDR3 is CASSVANTEAFF. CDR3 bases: TGTGCCAGCAGCGTCGCGAACACTGAAGCTTTCTTT.

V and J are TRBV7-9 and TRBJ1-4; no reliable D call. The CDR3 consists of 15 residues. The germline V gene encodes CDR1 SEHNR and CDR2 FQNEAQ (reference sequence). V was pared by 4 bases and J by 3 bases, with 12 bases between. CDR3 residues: CASSSIPGSNEKLFF. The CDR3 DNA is TGTGCCAGCAGCTCCATTCCGGGGTCTAATGAAAAACTGTTTTTT.

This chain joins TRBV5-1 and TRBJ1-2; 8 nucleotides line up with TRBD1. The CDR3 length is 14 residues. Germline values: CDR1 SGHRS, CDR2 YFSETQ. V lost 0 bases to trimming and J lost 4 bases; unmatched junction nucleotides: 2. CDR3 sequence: CASSLEGTGYGYTF. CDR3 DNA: TGCGCCAGCAGCTTGGAAGGGACAGGCTATGGCTACACCTTC.

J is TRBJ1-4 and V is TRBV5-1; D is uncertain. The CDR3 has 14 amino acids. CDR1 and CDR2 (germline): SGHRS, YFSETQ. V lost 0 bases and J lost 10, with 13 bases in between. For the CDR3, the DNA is TGCGCCAGCAGCTTGGATACAGAGAGACGAAAACTGTTTTTT. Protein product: CASSLDTERRKLFF. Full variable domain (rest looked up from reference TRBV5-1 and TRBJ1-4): KAGVTQTPRYLIKTRGQQVTLSCSPISGHRSVSWYQQTPGQGLQFLFEYFSETQRNKGNFPGRFSGRQFSNSRSEMNVSTLELGDSALYLCASSLDTERRKLFFGSGTQLSVL.

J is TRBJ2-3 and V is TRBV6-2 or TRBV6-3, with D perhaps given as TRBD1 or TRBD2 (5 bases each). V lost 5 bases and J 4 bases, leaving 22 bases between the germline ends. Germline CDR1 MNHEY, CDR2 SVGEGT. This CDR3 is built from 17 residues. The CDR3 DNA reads TGTGCCAGCAGTACCGGGACGTATAACAGGCTGGCAGATACGCAGTATTTT. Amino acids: CASSTGTYNRLADTQYF.

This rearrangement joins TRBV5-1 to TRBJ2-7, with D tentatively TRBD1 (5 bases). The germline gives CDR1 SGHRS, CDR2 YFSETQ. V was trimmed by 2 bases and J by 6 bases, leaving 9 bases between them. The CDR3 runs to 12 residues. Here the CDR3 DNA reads TGCGCCAGCAGCTTAGGGGTAGGCGAGCAGTACTTC. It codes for CASSLGVGEQYF.

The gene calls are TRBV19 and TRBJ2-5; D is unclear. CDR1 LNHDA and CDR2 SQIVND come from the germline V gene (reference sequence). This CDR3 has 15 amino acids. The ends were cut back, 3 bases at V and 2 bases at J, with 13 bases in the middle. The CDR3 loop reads CASSMLFGRQETQYF. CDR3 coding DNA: TGTGCCAGTAGTATGTTGTTCGGTCGGCAAGAGACCCAGTACTTC.

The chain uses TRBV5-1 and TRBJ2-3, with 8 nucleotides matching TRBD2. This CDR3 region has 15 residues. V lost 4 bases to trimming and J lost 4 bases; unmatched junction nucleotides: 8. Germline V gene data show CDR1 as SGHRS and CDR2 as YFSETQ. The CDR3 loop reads CASSLGRGGADTQYF. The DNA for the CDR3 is TGCGCCAGCAGCCTCGGGAGGGGTGGAGCAGATACGCAGTATTTT.

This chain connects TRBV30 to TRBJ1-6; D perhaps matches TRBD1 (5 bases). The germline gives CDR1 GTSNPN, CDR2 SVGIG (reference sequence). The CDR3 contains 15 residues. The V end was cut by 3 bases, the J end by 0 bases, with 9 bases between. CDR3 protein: CAWSGGVSYNSPLHF. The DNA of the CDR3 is TGTGCCTGGAGCGGGGGAGTCTCCTATAATTCACCCCTCCACTTT.

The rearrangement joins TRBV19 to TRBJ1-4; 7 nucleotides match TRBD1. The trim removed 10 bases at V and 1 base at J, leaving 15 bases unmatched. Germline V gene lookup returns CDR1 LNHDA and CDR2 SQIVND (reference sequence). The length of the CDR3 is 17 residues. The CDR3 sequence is CATQDQGGVGTNEKLFF. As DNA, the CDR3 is TGTGCCACCCAGGATCAAGGGGGCGTAGGAACTAATGAAAAACTGTTTTTT.

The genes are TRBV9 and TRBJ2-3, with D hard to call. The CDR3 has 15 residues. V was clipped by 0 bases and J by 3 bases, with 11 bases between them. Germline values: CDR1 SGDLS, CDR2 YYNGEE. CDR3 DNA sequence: TGTGCCAGCAGCGTAGCCCCGACCGGGACAGATACGCAGTATTTT. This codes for CASSVAPTGTDTQYF.

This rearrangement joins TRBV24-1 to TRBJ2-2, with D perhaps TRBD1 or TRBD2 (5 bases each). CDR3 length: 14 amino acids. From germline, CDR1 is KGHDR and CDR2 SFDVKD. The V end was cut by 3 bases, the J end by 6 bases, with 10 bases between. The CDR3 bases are TGTGCCACCAGTGATCCCCAGGGAGCCGGGGAGCTGTTTTTT. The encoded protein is CATSDPQGAGELFF.

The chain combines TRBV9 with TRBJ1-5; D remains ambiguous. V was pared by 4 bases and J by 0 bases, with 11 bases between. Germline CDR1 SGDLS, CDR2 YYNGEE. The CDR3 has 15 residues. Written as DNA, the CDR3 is TGTGCCAGCAGCCCTCGGCCAGGTAGCAATCAGCCCCAGCATTTT. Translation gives CASSPRPGSNQPQHF.

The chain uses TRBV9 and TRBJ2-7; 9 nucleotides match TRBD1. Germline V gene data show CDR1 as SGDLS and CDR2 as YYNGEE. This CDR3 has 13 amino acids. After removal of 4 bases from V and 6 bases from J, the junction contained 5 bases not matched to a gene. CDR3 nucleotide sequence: TGTGCCAGCAGCTTAGGGACAGGGAGCGAGCAGTACTTC. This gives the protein CASSLGTGSEQYF.

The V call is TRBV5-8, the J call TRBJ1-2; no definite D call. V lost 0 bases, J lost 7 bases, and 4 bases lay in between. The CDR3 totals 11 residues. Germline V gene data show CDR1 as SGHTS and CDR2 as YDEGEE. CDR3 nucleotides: TGTGCCAGCAGCTTGGGAGCTGGCTACACCTTC. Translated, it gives CASSLGAGYTF. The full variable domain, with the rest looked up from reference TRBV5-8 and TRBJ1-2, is EAGVTQSPTHLIKTRGQQATLRCSPISGHTSVYWYQQALGLGLQFLLWYDEGEERNRGNFPPRFSGRQFPNYSSELNVNALELEDSALYLCASSLGAGYTFGSGTRLTVV.

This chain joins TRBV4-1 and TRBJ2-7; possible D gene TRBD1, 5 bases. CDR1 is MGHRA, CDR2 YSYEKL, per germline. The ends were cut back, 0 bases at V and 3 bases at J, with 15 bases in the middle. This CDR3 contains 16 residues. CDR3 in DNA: TGCGCCAGCAGCCAAGAAGGGGCGTCTATCGGCTACGAGCAGTACTTC. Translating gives CASSQEGASIGYEQYF.

The CDR3 DNA sequence: TGTGCCAGCAGCCAATCCAGGGAAGACTATGGCTACACCTTC. It codes for CASSQSREDYGYTF. V is TRBV16 and J is TRBJ1-2; possibly TRBD1 for D (5 bases). Germline CDR1 reads KGHSY; CDR2 reads FQNENV. The V end was cut by 0 bases, the J end by 3 bases, with 8 bases between. The CDR3 covers 14 residues.